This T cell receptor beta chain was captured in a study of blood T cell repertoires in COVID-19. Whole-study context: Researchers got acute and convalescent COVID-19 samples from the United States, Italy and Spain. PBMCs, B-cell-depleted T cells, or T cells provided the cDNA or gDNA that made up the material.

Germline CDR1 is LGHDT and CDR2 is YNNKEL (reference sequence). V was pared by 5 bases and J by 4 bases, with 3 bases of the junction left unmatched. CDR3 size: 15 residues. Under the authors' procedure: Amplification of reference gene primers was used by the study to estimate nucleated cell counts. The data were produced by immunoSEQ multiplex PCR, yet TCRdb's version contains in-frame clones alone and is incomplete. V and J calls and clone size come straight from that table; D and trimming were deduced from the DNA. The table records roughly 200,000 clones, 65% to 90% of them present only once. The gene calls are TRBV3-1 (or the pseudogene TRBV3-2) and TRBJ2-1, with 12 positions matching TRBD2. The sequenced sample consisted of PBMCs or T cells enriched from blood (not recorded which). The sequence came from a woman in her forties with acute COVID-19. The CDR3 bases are TGTGCCAGCAGCATGACTAGCGGGAGTTACAATGAGCAGTTCTTC. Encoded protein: CASSMTSGSYNEQFF.